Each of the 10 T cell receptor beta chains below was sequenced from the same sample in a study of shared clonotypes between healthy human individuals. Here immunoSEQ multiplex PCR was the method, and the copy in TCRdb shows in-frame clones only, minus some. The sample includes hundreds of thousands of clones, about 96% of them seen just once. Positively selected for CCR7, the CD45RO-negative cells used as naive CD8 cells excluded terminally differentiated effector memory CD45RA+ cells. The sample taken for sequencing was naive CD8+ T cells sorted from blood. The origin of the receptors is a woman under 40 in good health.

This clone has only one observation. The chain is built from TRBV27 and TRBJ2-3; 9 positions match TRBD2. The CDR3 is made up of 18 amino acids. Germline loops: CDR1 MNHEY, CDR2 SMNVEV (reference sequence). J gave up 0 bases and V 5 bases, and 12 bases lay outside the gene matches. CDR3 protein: CASSPSPAGLASTDTQYF. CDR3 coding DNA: TGTGCCAGCAGTCCCTCCCCCGCGGGACTAGCTAGCACAGATACGCAGTATTTT.

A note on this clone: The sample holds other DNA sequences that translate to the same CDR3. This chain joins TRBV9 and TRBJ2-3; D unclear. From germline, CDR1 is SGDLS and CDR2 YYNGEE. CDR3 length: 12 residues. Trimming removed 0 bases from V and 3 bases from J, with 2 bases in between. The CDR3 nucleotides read TGTGCCAGCAGCGTAGTGACAGATACGCAGTATTTT. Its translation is CASSVVTDTQYF.

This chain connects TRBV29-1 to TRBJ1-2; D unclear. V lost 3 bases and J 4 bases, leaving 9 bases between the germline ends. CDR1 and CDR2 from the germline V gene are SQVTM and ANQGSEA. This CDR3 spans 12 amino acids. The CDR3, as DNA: TGCAGCGTTGATCGACGGGGCTATGGCTACACCTTC. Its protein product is CSVDRRGYGYTF. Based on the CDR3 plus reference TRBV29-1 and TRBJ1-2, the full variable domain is SAVISQKPSRDICQRGTSLTIQCQVDSQVTMMFWYRQQPGQSLTLIATANQGSEATYESGFVIDKFPISRPNLTFSTLTVSNMSPEDSSIYLCSVDRRGYGYTFGSGTRLTVV.

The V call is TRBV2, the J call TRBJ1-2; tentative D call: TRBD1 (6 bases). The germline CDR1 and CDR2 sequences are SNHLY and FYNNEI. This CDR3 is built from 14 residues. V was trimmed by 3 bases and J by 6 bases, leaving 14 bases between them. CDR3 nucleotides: TGTGCCAGCAGTGACCGGGGGCTGAGGGATGGCTACACCTTC. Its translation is CASSDRGLRDGYTF. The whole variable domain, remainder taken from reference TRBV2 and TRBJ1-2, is EPEVTQTPSHQVTQMGQEVILRCVPISNHLYFYWYRQILGQKVEFLVSFYNNEISEKSEIFDDQFSVERPDGSNFTLKIRSTKLEDSAMYFCASSDRGLRDGYTFGSGTRLTVV.

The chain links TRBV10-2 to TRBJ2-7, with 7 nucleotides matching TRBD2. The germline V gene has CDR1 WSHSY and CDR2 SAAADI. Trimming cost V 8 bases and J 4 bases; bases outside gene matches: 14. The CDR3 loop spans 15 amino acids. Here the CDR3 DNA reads TGCGCCAGCTACCTTTTTGCGGGAGCTTCATACGAGCAGTACTTC. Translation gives CASYLFAGASYEQYF.

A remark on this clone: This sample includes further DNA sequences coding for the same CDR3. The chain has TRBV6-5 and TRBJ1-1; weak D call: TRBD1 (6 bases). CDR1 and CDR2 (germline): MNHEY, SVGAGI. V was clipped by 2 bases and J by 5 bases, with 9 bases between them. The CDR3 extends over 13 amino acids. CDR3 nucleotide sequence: TGTGCCAGCAGTTACGGACAGCTTACTGAAGCTTTCTTT. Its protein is CASSYGQLTEAFF.

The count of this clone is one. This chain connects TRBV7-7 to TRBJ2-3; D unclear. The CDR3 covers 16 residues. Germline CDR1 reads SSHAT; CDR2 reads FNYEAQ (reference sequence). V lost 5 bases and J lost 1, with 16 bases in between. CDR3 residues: CASSPAGDSGTDTQYF. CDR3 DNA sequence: TGTGCCAGCAGCCCCGCCGGAGACTCAGGCACAGATACGCAGTATTTT.

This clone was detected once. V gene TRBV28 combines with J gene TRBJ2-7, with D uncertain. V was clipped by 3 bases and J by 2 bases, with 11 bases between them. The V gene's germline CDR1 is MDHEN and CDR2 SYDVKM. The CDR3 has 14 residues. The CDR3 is CASSFNYTPYEQYF. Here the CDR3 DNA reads TGTGCCAGCAGTTTCAACTATACCCCCTACGAGCAGTACTTC.

CDR3 sequence (DNA): TGTGCCAGCAGCTCTGTCGGGCTGATGAGTCAGCCCCAGCATTTT. Translated, it gives CASSSVGLMSQPQHF. The J gene is TRBJ1-5, the V gene TRBV28; D is uncertain. The CDR3 totals 15 residues. The germline gives CDR1 MDHEN, CDR2 SYDVKM. Trimming cost V 6 bases and J 6 bases, with 18 bases left between them.

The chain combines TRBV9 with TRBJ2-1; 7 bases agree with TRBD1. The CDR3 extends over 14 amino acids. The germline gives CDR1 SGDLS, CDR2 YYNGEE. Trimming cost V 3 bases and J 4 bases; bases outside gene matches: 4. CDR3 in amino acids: CASSAGTVYNEQFF. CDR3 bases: TGTGCCAGCAGCGCCGGGACAGTATACAATGAGCAGTTCTTC.